What follows is one TCR beta chain and its context. These data belong to a study of blood T cell repertoires in COVID-19. Study information: Acute and convalescent COVID-19 samples came from the United States, Italy and Spain. Sources were T cells, B-cell-depleted T cells, or PBMCs; the material itself was cDNA or gDNA.

The junction had 15 bases not matched to a gene; V was cut back by 4 bases and J by 6 bases. Germline V lookup: CDR1 SGHRS, CDR2 YFSETQ. The CDR3 totals 16 residues. In the authors' methods: Reference gene primers were amplified, and this amplification served to estimate nucleated cell counts. The table came from immunoSEQ multiplex PCR; TCRdb's copy has only in-frame clones and leaves some out. Clone size and the V and J calls come from that table; the DNA yielded D and trimming. The table has 60,000 to 65,000 clones, roughly 90% seen once. This chain uses TRBV5-1 with TRBJ2-7, with 8 positions matching TRBD2. Material: peripheral blood. The sequence was obtained from a man between 45 and 60 years old with active COVID-19. The CDR3 is CASSGPGLALVSEQYF. As DNA, the CDR3 is TGCGCCAGCAGCGGCCCAGGACTAGCTCTGGTGAGCGAGCAGTACTTC.